One sample yielded the 11 T cell receptor beta chains listed below, sequenced in a study of blood T cell repertoires in COVID-19. Some clones are missing from TCRdb's copy, which holds only in-frame ones; the method was immunoSEQ multiplex PCR. The sample includes 200,000 to 250,000 clones, about nine tenths of them seen just once. Sequences were obtained from peripheral blood. The receptors here all came from a woman between 55 and 75 years old with acute or convalescent COVID-19.

The chain couples TRBV5-4 to TRBJ1-5, with D unresolved. Germline CDR1 and CDR2: SGHNT and YYREEE (reference sequence). V was pared by 5 bases and J by 4 bases, with 10 bases between. The CDR3 is made up of 13 amino acids. Here the CDR3 DNA reads TGTGCCAGCAGTTCCCAACTGAATCAGCCCCAGCATTTT. Encoded protein: CASSSQLNQPQHF.

The rearrangement joins TRBV19 to TRBJ2-6; 9 nucleotides match TRBD1. This CDR3 region has 17 residues. J was trimmed by 2 bases and V by 3 bases; bases with no gene match: 5. Looked up from germline, CDR1 is LNHDA and CDR2 is SQIVND (reference sequence). This chain's CDR3 is CASSMGTGITGANVLTF. The CDR3 region has the DNA TGTGCCAGTAGTATGGGGACAGGGATTACTGGGGCCAACGTCCTGACTTTC.

The chain combines TRBV4-3 with TRBJ2-2; 11 nucleotides align to TRBD2. V lost 8 bases to trimming and J lost 6 bases; unmatched junction nucleotides: 20. Germline V lookup: CDR1 LGHNA, CDR2 YSLEER. The CDR3 length is 19 residues. DNA of the CDR3: TGCGCCAGCGGGCGACTAGCGGGGACCTCGAGCGTCATAGCCGGGGAGCTGTTTTTT. Residues: CASGRLAGTSSVIAGELFF.

The chain has TRBV7-9 and TRBJ2-6; no definite D call. This CDR3 region has 18 residues. The V gene lost 5 bases and the J gene lost 1 base, with 18 bases spanning the gap. Germline CDR1 and CDR2: SEHNR and FQNEAQ (reference sequence). CDR3 protein: CASSPAVGGRSGANVLTF. The CDR3 DNA is TGTGCCAGCAGCCCGGCGGTTGGCGGTAGATCTGGGGCCAACGTCCTGACTTTC. The variable domain in full, with the rest retrieved from reference TRBV7-9 and TRBJ2-6, is DTGVSQNPRHKITKRGQNVTFRCDPISEHNRLYWYRQTLGQGPEFLTYFQNEAQLEKSRLLSDRFSAERPKGSFSTLEIQRTEQGDSAMYLCASSPAVGGRSGANVLTFGAGSRLTVL.

J is TRBJ1-1 and V is TRBV5-1, with D possibly matching TRBD1 (6 bases). The germline gives CDR1 SGHRS, CDR2 YFSETQ. CDR3 length: 15 amino acids. Trimming removed 0 bases at V and 1 base at J, with 10 bases between. The CDR3 nucleotides are TGCGCCAGCAGCTTGGTTCCAGGGGAGAACACTGAAGCTTTCTTT. It is translated as CASSLVPGENTEAFF.

This CDR3 reads CASSLGRTDEQYF. The CDR3 region has the DNA TGTGCCAGCAGCTTAGGGCGGACAGACGAGCAGTACTTC. The chain joins TRBV7-2 to TRBJ2-7, with D maybe TRBD1 (6 bases). Germline values: CDR1 SGHTA, CDR2 FQGNSA. The CDR3 has 13 residues. Trimming left V 1 base short and J 5 bases short, with 9 bases between.

The chain has TRBV11-3 and TRBJ1-4; D is perhaps TRBD1 (6 bases). Deletions cut 1 base from V and 8 bases from J, with 20 bases between. Germline CDR1 is SGHNT and CDR2 is YENEEA. CDR3 length: 17 residues. The CDR3 is CASSLGYRVGVREKLFF. In DNA, the CDR3 is TGTGCCAGCAGCTTAGGCTACAGGGTCGGCGTGCGGGAAAAACTGTTTTTT.

V gene TRBV5-1 combines with J gene TRBJ1-2; 9 nucleotides line up with TRBD1. Losses at the gene ends were 4 bases for V and 4 bases for J; bases not matched to a gene: 11. CDR3 size: 16 residues. Per germline, CDR1 SGHRS and CDR2 YFSETQ. This CDR3 reads CASSMGQGSPGYGYTF. As DNA, the CDR3 is TGCGCCAGCAGCATGGGACAGGGCTCCCCTGGCTATGGCTACACCTTC.

This clone is a singleton in its sample. The chain couples TRBV6-5 to TRBJ1-5; TRBD1 matches 8 bases. Germline V lookup: CDR1 MNHEY, CDR2 SVGAGI. The CDR3 is 14 amino acids. V was clipped by 6 bases and J by 6 bases; unmatched bases: 7. CDR3 loop: CASSLQGGLQPQHF. CDR3 coding DNA: TGTGCCAGCAGCCTACAGGGGGGTCTTCAGCCCCAGCATTTT.

The J gene is TRBJ2-7, the V gene TRBV6-5; 8 bases fit TRBD2. The CDR3 is 15 amino acids. Germline CDR1 reads MNHEY; CDR2 reads SVGAGI. V was pared by 2 bases and J by 6 bases, with 9 bases of the junction left unmatched. The CDR3 sequence is CASSYGSGGVTEQYF. CDR3 in DNA: TGTGCCAGCAGTTACGGTTCCGGGGGGGTTACCGAGCAGTACTTC.

J is TRBJ1-6 and V is TRBV30, with 7 bases lining up with TRBD1. The CDR3 runs 15 residues. CDR1 is GTSNPN, CDR2 SVGIG, per germline (reference sequence). With V trimmed by 4 bases and J by 5 bases, 8 bases remained unmatched. CDR3 sequence (DNA): TGTGCCTGGAACCTCCCTGGGACAGATAATTCACCCCTCCACTTT. It yields the protein CAWNLPGTDNSPLHF.